This T cell receptor beta chain was sequenced in a study of blood T cell repertoires in COVID-19. At the level of the study: Samples of COVID-19 (acute and convalescent) were obtained from the United States, Italy and Spain.

Repertoires were generated with immunoSEQ multiplex PCR, while TCRdb's copy carries only in-frame clones and drops some. This repertoire shows around 200,000 clones, about 85% found once; its top ten account for 4% to 5%. Germline assignment: CDR1 SGHNT and CDR2 YYREEE (reference sequence). The CDR3 extends over 18 amino acids. V shed 4 bases and J shed 0 bases, with 21 bases lying between them. V is TRBV5-4 and J is TRBJ2-3; D may be TRBD1 (6 bases). Sequencing input: peripheral blood. The receptor comes from a woman aged 80 or over with acute or convalescent COVID-19. The CDR3 region is CASSPYRTDWRSTDTQYF. CDR3 DNA sequence: TGTGCCAGCAGCCCCTACCGGACAGACTGGAGGAGCACAGATACGCAGTATTTT. Full variable domain (rest looked up from reference TRBV5-4 and TRBJ2-3): ETGVTQSPTHLIKTRGQQVTLRCSSQSGHNTVSWYQQALGQGPQFIFQYYREEENGRGNFPPRFSGLQFPNYSSELNVNALELDDSALYLCASSPYRTDWRSTDTQYFGPGTRLTVL.